This T cell receptor beta chain was identified during a study of OX40 agonist ivuxolimab in advanced cancers. The CDR3 runs to 11 residues. Looked up from germline, CDR1 is SQVTM and CDR2 is ANQGSEA. Trimming shortened V by 6 bases and J by 5 bases, and 8 bases separated the two germline ends. Data came from immunoSEQ multiplex PCR; TCRdb stores just in-frame clones and leaves some out. The repertoire has 95,000 to 120,000 clones, 85% to 95% of them found once; the top ten carry roughly 0.66%. The source of this sequence is an adult with an advanced solid tumor such as melanoma, head and neck, liver or kidney cancer. This specimen consisted of CD4+ or CD8+ T cells sorted from blood, obtained in a trial of the OX40 agonist ivuxolimab. The V and J genes are TRBV29-1 and TRBJ2-1, with D possibly being TRBD1 (5 bases). The CDR3 bases are TGCAGCGTGCACAGGAACAATGAGCAGTTCTTC. Translation gives CSVHRNNEQFF.